The 21 T cell receptor beta chains reported below all come from one sample, sequenced in a study of T cells in Graves' hyperthyroidism and ophthalmopathy. What was amplified from RNA transcripts were TCR beta CDR3 regions. TCR CDR3 underwent first-round RT-PCR with the HTBI primer set. TCRdb reprocessed the multiplex PCR reads with MiXCR, giving one entry per CDR3 protein. The sample lists around 290,000 distinct CDR3 sequences; 12% to 15% were seen once. Sequenced sample: blood. The source is a woman in her thirties or forties with Graves' hyperthyroidism.

This clonotype was seen many times. The chain recombines TRBV15 with TRBJ2-3; D is undetermined. CDR3 length equals 16 residues. V gave up 4 bases and J gave up 2 bases, with 16 bases separating them. The germline CDR1 and CDR2 sequences are LNHNV and YYDKDF (reference sequence). CDR3 in amino acids: CATSTGSPGFTDTQYF. In DNA form, the CDR3 reads TGTGCCACCAGCACAGGTAGCCCTGGGTTCACAGATACGCAGTATTTT.

This clonotype was detected ten times or more. The chain couples TRBV6-2 or TRBV6-3 to TRBJ2-1; 10 bases fit TRBD2. The CDR3 is 18 residues long. V lost 4 bases to trimming and J lost 7 bases; unmatched junction nucleotides: 16. CDR1 and CDR2 (germline): MNHEY, SVGEGT. Written as DNA, the CDR3 is TGTGCCAGCAGTTTGTACTGGGGGAGAACTAGCGGGACTAATGAGCAGTTCTTC. This gives the protein CASSLYWGRTSGTNEQFF.

This clonotype was seen at least ten times. The V call is TRBV12-3 or TRBV12-4, the J call TRBJ1-5; D gene ambiguous. The CDR3 runs to 13 residues. V lost 0 bases and J lost 7, with 7 bases in between. The CDR3 DNA follows: TGTGCCAGCAGTTTAGCTTGGGGACAGCCCCAGCATTTT. Translated: CASSLAWGQPQHF.

This clonotype showed up many times. The chain is built from TRBV20-1 and TRBJ2-7; tentative D call: TRBD1 (5 bases). Trimming took off 0 bases at V and 0 bases at J, with 9 bases between the two ends. Germline assignment: CDR1 DFQATT and CDR2 SNEGSKA (reference sequence). This CDR3 has 14 amino acids. The CDR3 sequence: CSARDSRGSYEQYF. Written as DNA, the CDR3 is TGCAGTGCTAGAGACTCTAGGGGCTCCTACGAGCAGTACTTC.

This clonotype was seen only a few times. This chain uses TRBV25-1 with TRBJ2-2, with D possibly matching TRBD2 (5 bases). CDR1 MGHDK and CDR2 SYGVNS come from the germline V gene. This CDR3 has 12 residues. Trimming removed 7 bases at V and 6 bases at J, with 9 bases between. In DNA, the CDR3 is TGTGCCAGCAAGCGGACGGCCGGGGAGCTGTTTTTT. Residues: CASKRTAGELFF.

This clonotype has ten or more counts. The CDR3 region has the DNA TGTGCCAGCAGCTTAGCGCCTTTGCGGAGAGACCTAGCCAAAAACATTCAGTACTTC. Its protein is CASSLAPLRRDLAKNIQYF. This chain connects TRBV7-2 to TRBJ2-4; D uncertain. CDR1 and CDR2 from the germline V gene are SGHTA and FQGNSA. The CDR3 runs 19 residues. Trimming left V 0 bases short and J 0 bases short, with 18 bases between. The whole variable domain, remainder taken from reference TRBV7-2 and TRBJ2-4, is GAGVSQSPSNKVTEKGKDVELRCDPISGHTALYWYRQSLGQGLEFLIYFQGNSAPDKSGLPSDRFSAERTGGSVSTLTIQRTQQEDSAVYLCASSLAPLRRDLAKNIQYFGAGTRLSVL.

This clonotype occurred many times. The J gene is TRBJ1-1, the V gene TRBV6-1; D is uncertain. V lost 3 bases, J lost 4 bases, and 15 bases lay in between. This CDR3 contains 15 residues. Germline V gene sequence: CDR1 MNHNS, CDR2 SASEGT. CDR3 bases: TGTGCCAGCAGTGACCCCAGGTTGGCGACCACTGAAGCTTTCTTT. Its protein is CASSDPRLATTEAFF.

This clonotype has a count of ten or more. The gene calls are TRBV20-1 and TRBJ2-1, with 10 bases lining up with TRBD2. V was clipped by 0 bases and J by 4 bases; unmatched bases: 6. Germline V gene lookup returns CDR1 DFQATT and CDR2 SNEGSKA (reference sequence). This CDR3 spans 16 amino acids. The CDR3 DNA follows: TGCAGTGCTAGAGATCAACTAGCGGGATCTTACAATGAGCAGTTCTTC. Amino acids: CSARDQLAGSYNEQFF.

This clonotype was seen ten or more times. J is TRBJ1-5 and V is TRBV28, with a possible D match to TRBD1 (6 bases). This CDR3 is 13 amino acids long. CDR1 MDHEN and CDR2 SYDVKM come from the germline V gene. The V gene lost 6 bases and the J gene lost 11 bases, with 17 bases spanning the gap. The CDR3 spells CASSRGGARTQHF. In DNA, the CDR3 is TGTGCCAGCAGCCGGGGGGGGGCCAGGACCCAGCATTTT.

This clonotype was seen ten or more times. This chain joins TRBV30 and TRBJ1-1; 8 bases align to TRBD1. The CDR3 is made up of 13 amino acids. Germline values: CDR1 GTSNPN, CDR2 SVGIG (reference sequence). V lost 4 bases and J lost 4; bases outside the gene matches: 5. The CDR3 nucleotides read TGTGCCTGGAAACAGGGGGAAGGCACTGAAGCTTTCTTT. Encoded protein: CAWKQGEGTEAFF.

V and J are TRBV18 and TRBJ2-1; D unclear. CDR1 and CDR2 (germline): KGHSH, LQKENI. The CDR3 sequence is 15 residues long. The germline V and J ends were trimmed by 0 bases and 8 bases, with 14 bases remaining between them. CDR3 in amino acids: CASSPPVVRKDEQFF. CDR3 DNA sequence: TGTGCCAGCTCACCACCGGTAGTCAGGAAGGATGAGCAGTTCTTC.

This clonotype was counted many times. The chain is built from TRBV19 and TRBJ2-2; no firm D call. The germline V and J ends were trimmed by 0 bases and 0 bases, with 8 bases remaining between them. The CDR3 has 16 amino acids. Germline assignment: CDR1 LNHDA and CDR2 SQIVND (reference sequence). The CDR3 DNA reads as TGTGCCAGTAGTATAGAGGCGGCTGCGAACACCGGGGAGCTGTTTTTT. Protein product: CASSIEAAANTGELFF.

The rearrangement joins TRBV19 to TRBJ2-5; D is unclear. CDR3 length: 12 amino acids. The V gene's germline CDR1 is LNHDA and CDR2 SQIVND (reference sequence). The V end lost 6 bases, the J end lost 0 bases, and 5 bases lay between the germline ends. CDR3 sequence: CASRPDQETQYF. The DNA of the CDR3 is TGTGCCAGTAGACCGGACCAAGAGACCCAGTACTTC.

In this sample, this clonotype turned up many times. The chain has TRBV6-1 and TRBJ1-5; 8 bases are shared with TRBD1. From germline, CDR1 is MNHNS and CDR2 SASEGT. V was clipped by 7 bases and J by 15 bases; unmatched bases: 11. The CDR3 consists of 12 residues. CDR3 bases: TGTGCCAGCAACGTTGACAGGGGCGCCAGGCATTTT. Translation: CASNVDRGARHF.

At least ten counts were recorded for this clonotype. The J gene is TRBJ2-7, the V gene TRBV20-1; TRBD1 agrees at 9 bases. Germline CDR1 is DFQATT and CDR2 is SNEGSKA (reference sequence). The CDR3 covers 14 residues. Germline trimming cut 5 bases from V and 1 base from J; bases unmatched to any gene: 6. The CDR3 sequence: CSARDRVGSYEQYF. The CDR3 coding sequence is TGCAGTGCTCGGGACAGGGTAGGGTCCTACGAGCAGTACTTC.

Ten or more counts support this clonotype. The V gene is TRBV10-3, the J gene TRBJ2-3, with no clear D. This CDR3 contains 12 residues. Deletions cut 0 bases from V and 3 bases from J, with 1 base between. From germline, CDR1 is ENHRY and CDR2 SYGVKD. CDR3 coding DNA: TGTGCCATCAGTGAGTCAACAGATACGCAGTATTTT. Translated, it gives CAISESTDTQYF.

This clonotype was seen many times. The chain employs TRBV11-3 and TRBJ2-1; D gene ambiguous. CDR3 length equals 16 residues. Trimming took 5 bases from V and 0 from J, leaving 14 bases between them. Per germline, CDR1 SGHNT and CDR2 YENEEA. DNA of the CDR3: TGTGCCAGCAGCCCTTGGACGGAAAGCTCCTACAATGAGCAGTTCTTC. Translated, it gives CASSPWTESSYNEQFF.

This clonotype came up a few times. V usage is TRBV20-1 and J usage is TRBJ2-5; D is ambiguous. The length of the CDR3 is 13 residues. V dropped 0 bases and J dropped 7 bases, with 12 bases sitting between them. CDR1 and CDR2 from the germline V gene are DFQATT and SNEGSKA (reference sequence). The chain's CDR3 is CSARDQAYGTQYF. DNA for the CDR3: TGCAGTGCTAGAGATCAGGCCTACGGGACCCAGTACTTC.

The J gene is TRBJ1-1, the V gene TRBV9; no reliable D call. Trimming took off 3 bases at V and 1 base at J, with 13 bases between the two ends. The CDR3 loop spans 15 amino acids. Germline values: CDR1 SGDLS, CDR2 YYNGEE. The CDR3 region has the DNA TGTGCCAGCAGCGGTGCCAGTACCAAGAACACTGAAGCTTTCTTT. It yields the protein CASSGASTKNTEAFF.

This clonotype was recorded at least ten times. The junction differs from germline at one of its ends, possibly a read error. The genes are TRBV7-2 and TRBJ1-2; D is undetermined. CDR1 and CDR2 from the germline V gene are SGHTA and FQGNSA. This CDR3 contains 14 residues. The CDR3: CASSPDRAKYGYTF. DNA for the CDR3: TGTGCCAGCAGCCCCGACCGGGCTAAATATGGCTACACCTTC.

In this sample, this clonotype turned up many times. The chain uses TRBV6-6 and TRBJ2-1; D is uncertain. The CDR3 has 13 amino acids. Germline CDR1 MNHNY, CDR2 SVGAGI (reference sequence). V lost 3 bases and J 7 bases, leaving 10 bases between the germline ends. The CDR3 DNA reads as TGTGCCAGCAGTTATTCTGCGACAAATGAGCAGTTCTTC. The encoded protein is CASSYSATNEQFF.